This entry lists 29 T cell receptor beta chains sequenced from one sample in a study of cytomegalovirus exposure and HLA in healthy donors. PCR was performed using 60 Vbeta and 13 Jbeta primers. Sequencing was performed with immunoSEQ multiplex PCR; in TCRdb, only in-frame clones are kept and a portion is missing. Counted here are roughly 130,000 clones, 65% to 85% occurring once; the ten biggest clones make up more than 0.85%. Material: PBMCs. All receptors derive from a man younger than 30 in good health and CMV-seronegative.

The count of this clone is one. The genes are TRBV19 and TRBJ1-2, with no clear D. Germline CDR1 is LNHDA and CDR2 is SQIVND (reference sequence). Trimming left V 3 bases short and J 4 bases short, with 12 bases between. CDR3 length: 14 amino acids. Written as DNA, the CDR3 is TGTGCCAGTAGTATTACCGGGAACCCCTATGGCTACACCTTC. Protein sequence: CASSITGNPYGYTF.

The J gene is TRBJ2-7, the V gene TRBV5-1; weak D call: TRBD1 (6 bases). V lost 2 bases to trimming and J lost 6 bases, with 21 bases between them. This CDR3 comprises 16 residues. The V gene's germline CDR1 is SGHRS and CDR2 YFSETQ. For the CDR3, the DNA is TGCGCCAGCAGCTTAGGGCCCCAGGGGAACTCGGCCGAGCAGTACTTC. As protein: CASSLGPQGNSAEQYF.

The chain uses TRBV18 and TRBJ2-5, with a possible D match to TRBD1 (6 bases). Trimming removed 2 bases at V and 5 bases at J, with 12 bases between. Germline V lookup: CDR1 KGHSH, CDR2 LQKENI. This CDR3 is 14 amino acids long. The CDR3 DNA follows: TGTGCCAGCTCACCATTCGTGGGGGCCGAGACCCAGTACTTC. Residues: CASSPFVGAETQYF. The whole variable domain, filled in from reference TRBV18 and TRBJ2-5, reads NAGVMQNPRHLVRRRGQEARLRCSPMKGHSHVYWYRQLPEEGLKFMVYLQKENIIDESGMPKERFSAEFPKEGPSILRIQQVVRGDSAAYFCASSPFVGAETQYFGPGTRLLVL.

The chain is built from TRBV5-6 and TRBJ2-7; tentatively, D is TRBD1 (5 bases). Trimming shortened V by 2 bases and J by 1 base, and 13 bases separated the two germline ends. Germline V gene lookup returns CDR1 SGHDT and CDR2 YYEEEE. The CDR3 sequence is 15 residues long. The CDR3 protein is CASSFGLGDSYEQYF. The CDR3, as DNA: TGTGCCAGCAGCTTTGGGTTAGGGGATTCCTACGAGCAGTACTTC.

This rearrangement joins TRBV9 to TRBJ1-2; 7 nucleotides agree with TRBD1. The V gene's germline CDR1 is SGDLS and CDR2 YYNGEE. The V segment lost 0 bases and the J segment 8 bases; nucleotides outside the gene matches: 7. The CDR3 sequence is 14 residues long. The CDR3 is CASSVGQGLGGYTF. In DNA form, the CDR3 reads TGTGCCAGCAGCGTAGGACAGGGTCTGGGGGGCTACACCTTC.

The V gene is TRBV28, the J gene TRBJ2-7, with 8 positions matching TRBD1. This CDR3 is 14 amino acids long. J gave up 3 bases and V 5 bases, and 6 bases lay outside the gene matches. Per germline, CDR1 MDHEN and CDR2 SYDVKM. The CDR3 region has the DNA TGTGCCAGCAGTCGGGTGGACAGGGACTACGAGCAGTACTTC. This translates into CASSRVDRDYEQYF.

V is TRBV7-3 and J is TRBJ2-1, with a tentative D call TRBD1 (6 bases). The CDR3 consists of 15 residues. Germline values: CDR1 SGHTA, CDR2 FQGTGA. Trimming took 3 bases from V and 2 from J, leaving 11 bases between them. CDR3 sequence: CASSFTGTTYNEQFF. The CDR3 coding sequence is TGTGCCAGCAGCTTCACCGGGACAACCTACAATGAGCAGTTCTTC.

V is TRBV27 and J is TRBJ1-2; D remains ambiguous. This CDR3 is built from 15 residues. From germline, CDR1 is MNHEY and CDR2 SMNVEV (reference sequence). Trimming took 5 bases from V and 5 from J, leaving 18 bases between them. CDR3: CASSKPPLVSYGYTF. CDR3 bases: TGTGCCAGCAGTAAGCCGCCCCTAGTTTCTTATGGCTACACCTTC.

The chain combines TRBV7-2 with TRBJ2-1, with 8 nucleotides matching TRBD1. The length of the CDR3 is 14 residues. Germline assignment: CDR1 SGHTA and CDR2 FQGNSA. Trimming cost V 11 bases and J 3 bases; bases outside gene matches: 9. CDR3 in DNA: TGTGCCTGCGTCCGGGACAGGTACTACAATGAGCAGTTCTTC. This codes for CACVRDRYYNEQFF. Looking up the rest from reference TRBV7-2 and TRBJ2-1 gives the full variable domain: GAGVSQSPSNKVTEKGKDVELRCDPISGHTALYWYRQSLGQGLEFLIYFQGNSAPDKSGLPSDRFSAERTGGSVSTLTIQRTQQEDSAVYLCACVRDRYYNEQFFGPGTRLTVL.

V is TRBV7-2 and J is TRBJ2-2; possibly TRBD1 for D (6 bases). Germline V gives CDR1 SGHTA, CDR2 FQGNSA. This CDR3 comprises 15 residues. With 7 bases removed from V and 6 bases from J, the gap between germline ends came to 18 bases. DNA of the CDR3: TGTGCCAGCATCTCTCGACCACAGGGACCCGGGGAGCTGTTTTTT. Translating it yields CASISRPQGPGELFF. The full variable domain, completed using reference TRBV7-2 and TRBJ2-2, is GAGVSQSPSNKVTEKGKDVELRCDPISGHTALYWYRQSLGQGLEFLIYFQGNSAPDKSGLPSDRFSAERTGGSVSTLTIQRTQQEDSAVYLCASISRPQGPGELFFGEGSRLTVL.

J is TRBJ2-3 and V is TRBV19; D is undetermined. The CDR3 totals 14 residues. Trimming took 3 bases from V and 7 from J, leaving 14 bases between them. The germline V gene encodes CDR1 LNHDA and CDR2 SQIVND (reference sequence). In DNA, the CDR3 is TGTGCCAGTAGTATTCTAACTGATTTGAATACGCAGTATTTT. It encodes CASSILTDLNTQYF. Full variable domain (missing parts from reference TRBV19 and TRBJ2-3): DGGITQSPKYLFRKEGQNVTLSCEQNLNHDAMYWYRQDPGQGLRLIYYSQIVNDFQKGDIAEGYSVSREKKESFPLTVTSAQKNPTAFYLCASSILTDLNTQYFGPGTRLTVL.

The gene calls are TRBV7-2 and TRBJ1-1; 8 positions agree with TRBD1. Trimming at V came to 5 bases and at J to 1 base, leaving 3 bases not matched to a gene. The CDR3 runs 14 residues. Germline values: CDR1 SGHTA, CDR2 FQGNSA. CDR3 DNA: TGTGCCAGCAGCGTGGACAGGGCGAACACTGAAGCTTTCTTT. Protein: CASSVDRANTEAFF.

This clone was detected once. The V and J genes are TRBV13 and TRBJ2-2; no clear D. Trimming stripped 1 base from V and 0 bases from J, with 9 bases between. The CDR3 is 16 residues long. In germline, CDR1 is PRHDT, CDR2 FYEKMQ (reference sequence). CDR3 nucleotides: TGTGCCAGCAGCTTAGCCGGAGTTACGAACACCGGGGAGCTGTTTTTT. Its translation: CASSLAGVTNTGELFF.

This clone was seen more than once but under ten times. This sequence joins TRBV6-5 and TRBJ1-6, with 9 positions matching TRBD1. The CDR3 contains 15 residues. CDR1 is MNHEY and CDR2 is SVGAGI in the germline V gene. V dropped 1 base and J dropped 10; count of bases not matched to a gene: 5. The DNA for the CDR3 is TGTGCCAGCAGTTACTTGACAGGGGGGTACTCACCCCTCCACTTT. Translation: CASSYLTGGYSPLHF.

The CDR3 loop is CASSVGPYEAFF. CDR3 nucleotides: TGTGCCAGCAGCGTCGGTCCGTATGAAGCTTTCTTT. This chain links TRBV11-2 with TRBJ1-1, with D uncertain. Trimming stripped 5 bases from V and 7 bases from J, with 11 bases between. CDR1 SGHAT and CDR2 FQNNGV come from the germline V gene. CDR3 length: 12 residues.

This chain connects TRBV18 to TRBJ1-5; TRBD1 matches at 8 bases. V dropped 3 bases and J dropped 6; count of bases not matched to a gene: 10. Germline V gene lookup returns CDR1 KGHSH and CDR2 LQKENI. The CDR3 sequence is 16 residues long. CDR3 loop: CASSPTGQGGTQPQHF. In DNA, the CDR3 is TGTGCCAGCTCACCCACCGGACAGGGCGGAACTCAGCCCCAGCATTTT.

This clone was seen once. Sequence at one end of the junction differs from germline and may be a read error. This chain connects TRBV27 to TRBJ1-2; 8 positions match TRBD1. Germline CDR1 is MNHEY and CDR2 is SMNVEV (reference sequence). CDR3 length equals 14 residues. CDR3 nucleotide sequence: TGTGCCAGCAGTAAGACAGGGGACTACTACGGCTACACCTTC. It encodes CASSKTGDYYGYTF.

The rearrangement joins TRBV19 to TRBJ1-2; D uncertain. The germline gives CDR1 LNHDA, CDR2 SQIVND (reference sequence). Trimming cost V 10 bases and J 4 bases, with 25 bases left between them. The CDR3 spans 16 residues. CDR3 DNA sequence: TGTGCCACCCACCCTTTGCGAGGAACCTCGGGCTATGGCTACACCTTC. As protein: CATHPLRGTSGYGYTF.

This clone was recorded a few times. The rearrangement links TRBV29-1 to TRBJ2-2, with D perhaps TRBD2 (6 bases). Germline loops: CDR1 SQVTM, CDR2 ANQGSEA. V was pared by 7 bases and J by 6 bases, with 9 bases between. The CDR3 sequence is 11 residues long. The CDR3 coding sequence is TGCAGCGCCGGGACTCCCGGGGAGCTGTTTTTT. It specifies CSAGTPGELFF.

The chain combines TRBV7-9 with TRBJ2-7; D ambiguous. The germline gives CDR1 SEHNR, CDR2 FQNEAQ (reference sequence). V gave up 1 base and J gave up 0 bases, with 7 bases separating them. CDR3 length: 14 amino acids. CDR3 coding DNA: TGTGCCAGCAGCTTAGTCTCAGACTCCTACGAGCAGTACTTC. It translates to CASSLVSDSYEQYF.

The CDR3 DNA reads TGTGCCAGCAGCTTTATAAACCAGGGGTCGGACGAGCAGTACTTC. It encodes CASSFINQGSDEQYF. The chain combines TRBV6-5 with TRBJ2-7; a weak D match, TRBD1 (6 bases). The V gene lost 6 bases and the J gene lost 5 bases, with 20 bases spanning the gap. The CDR3 length is 15 residues. Germline CDR1 is MNHEY and CDR2 is SVGAGI.

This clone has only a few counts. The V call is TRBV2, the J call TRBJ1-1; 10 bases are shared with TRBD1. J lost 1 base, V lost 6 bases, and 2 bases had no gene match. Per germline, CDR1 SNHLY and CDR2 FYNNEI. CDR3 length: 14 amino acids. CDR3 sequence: CASSGQGENTEAFF. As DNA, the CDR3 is TGTGCCAGCAGCGGACAGGGGGAGAACACTGAAGCTTTCTTT.

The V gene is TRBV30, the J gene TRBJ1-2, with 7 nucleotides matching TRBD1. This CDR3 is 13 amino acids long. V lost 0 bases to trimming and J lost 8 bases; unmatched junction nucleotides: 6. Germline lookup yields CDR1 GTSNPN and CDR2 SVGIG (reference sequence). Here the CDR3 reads CAWSVTGAWGYTF. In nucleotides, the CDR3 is TGTGCCTGGAGTGTAACAGGGGCCTGGGGCTACACCTTC.

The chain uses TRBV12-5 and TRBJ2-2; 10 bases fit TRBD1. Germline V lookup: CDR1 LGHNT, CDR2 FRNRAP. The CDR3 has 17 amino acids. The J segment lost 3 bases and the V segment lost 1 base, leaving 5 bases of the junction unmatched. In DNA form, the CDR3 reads TGTGCTAGTGGTTTGGGACAGGGGGCGCTAGACACCGGGGAGCTGTTTTTT. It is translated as CASGLGQGALDTGELFF. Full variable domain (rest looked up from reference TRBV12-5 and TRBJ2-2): DARVTQTPRHKVTEMGQEVTMRCQPILGHNTVFWYRQTMMQGLELLAYFRNRAPLDDSGMPKDRFSAEMPDATLATLKIQPSEPRDSAVYFCASGLGQGALDTGELFFGEGSRLTVL.

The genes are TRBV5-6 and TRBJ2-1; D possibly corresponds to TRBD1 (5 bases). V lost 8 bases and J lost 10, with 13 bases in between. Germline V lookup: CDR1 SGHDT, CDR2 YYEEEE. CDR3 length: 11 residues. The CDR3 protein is CASNVGLEQFF. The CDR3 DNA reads TGTGCCAGTAACGTGGGGCTCGAGCAGTTCTTC.

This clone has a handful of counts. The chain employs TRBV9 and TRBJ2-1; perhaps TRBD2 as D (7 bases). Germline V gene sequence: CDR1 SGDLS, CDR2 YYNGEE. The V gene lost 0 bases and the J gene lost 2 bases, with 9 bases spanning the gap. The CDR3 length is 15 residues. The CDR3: CASSVEGGPYNEQFF. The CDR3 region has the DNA TGTGCCAGCAGCGTAGAGGGGGGGCCCTACAATGAGCAGTTCTTC.

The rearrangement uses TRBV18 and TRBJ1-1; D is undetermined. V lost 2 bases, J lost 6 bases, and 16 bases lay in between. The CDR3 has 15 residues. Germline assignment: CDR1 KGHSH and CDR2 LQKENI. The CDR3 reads CASSPVVLMGAEAFF. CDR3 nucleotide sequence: TGTGCCAGCTCACCAGTGGTCCTTATGGGCGCTGAAGCTTTCTTT.

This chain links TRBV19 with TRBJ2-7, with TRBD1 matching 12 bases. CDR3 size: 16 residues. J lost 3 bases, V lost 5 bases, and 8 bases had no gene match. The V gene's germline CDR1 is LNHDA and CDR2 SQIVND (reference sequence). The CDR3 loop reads CASSAAGTGGFYEQYF. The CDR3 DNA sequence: TGTGCCAGTAGTGCAGCCGGGACAGGGGGCTTCTACGAGCAGTACTTC.

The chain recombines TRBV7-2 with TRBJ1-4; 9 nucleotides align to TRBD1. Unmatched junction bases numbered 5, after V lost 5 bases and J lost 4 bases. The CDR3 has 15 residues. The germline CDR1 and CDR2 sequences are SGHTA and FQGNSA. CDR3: CASSPTGGYNEKLFF. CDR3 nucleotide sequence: TGTGCCAGCAGCCCGACAGGGGGTTATAATGAAAAACTGTTTTTT.